This TCR beta chain was identified during a study of vaccination and CD4 T cells after COVID-19. The treatment denotes: approximately 11-day PBMC culture with coronavirus spike peptide pools or control peptides (ViraFEST assay). Gathering of the CD4+ T cells, from the unexposed donor, took place before the COVID-19 pandemic (2011-2018). PBMCs were cultured at a few million per well with roughly 10 IU/ml IL-2 and approximately 9.8 ug/ml peptide pools. Scientists ran DNA taken from cultured CD4+ T cells through the Oncomine TCR Beta short-read assay for sequencing. Investigators obtained genomic DNA by extraction from cultured CD4+ T cells. TCRdb re-derived calls from the PCR reads in MiXCR, one entry per CDR3 protein. Here the sample spans roughly 9,100 distinct CDR3 sequences, less than 45% being singletons. V dropped 0 bases and J dropped 4 bases, with 21 bases sitting between them. The CDR3 runs 17 residues. Germline CDR1 DFQATT, CDR2 SNEGSKA (reference sequence).

With regard to this clonotype: Antigen: not known.

Source material: CD4+ T cells from blood, cultured in vitro. The rearrangement joins TRBV20-1 to TRBJ1-2, with D uncertain. This receptor was identified in a human donor in good health. CDR3 nucleotide sequence: TGCAGTGCTAGAGATCTGGTCATACCGGGTTCGGCCTATGGCTACACCTTC. It yields the protein CSARDLVIPGSAYGYTF.